This T cell receptor beta chain is from a study of T cells in women clearing cervical HPV infection (dated by TCRdb to the late 2010s). Concerning the study at large: Cases were some 26 women with histologically confirmed HPV16-related CIN3 or worse, including a couple of invasive cancers. Since HLA typing was available for only a few women, HLA type could not be ruled out as a confounder. The exploratory proof-of-principle case-control study was nested within the Guanacaste HPV Natural History Study in Costa Rica and compared TCR repertoires across cervical HPV16 outcomes. Cases had a median age of around 34 years compared with 38 for controls, and baseline characteristics showed no significant differences between the groups. Cases and controls were matched on year of sample collection and on age within five years. As quality controls, five blinded duplicates were added to each group, bringing the total to approximately 60 samples made up of some 50 participants and 10 or so replicates. The parent cohort enrolled about 10,000 women aged 18 or older in Guanacaste, Costa Rica, during about 1992 to 1994 and followed them for approximately 7 years. Among cases, blood sampling occurred a median of around 160 days after lesion detection, with an interquartile range of about 90 to 230 days. Controls were 25 women whose single incident HPV16 infection cleared within 12 months without precancer or cancer developing. Case blood was taken at the visit when the lesion was first identified, whereas control blood was taken when infection was no longer detected. Paper-wide results and their limitations: Because the number of T cells per sample was unknown, the richness differences could reflect varying T-cell content rather than repertoire biology. Because of the cross-sectional design, the study could not determine whether the associations came before infection or resulted from infection, and neither effector/memory subsets nor HPV-specific T cells were isolated. Cases had lower TRBV6-7 relative abundance than controls (around 0.11% versus 0.15%; Bonferroni P = 0.0008). Cases were distinguished from controls with an estimated AUC of approximately 0.8 by random forest classifiers combining richness and V gene abundances. CIN3+ cases had significantly higher TCR repertoire richness than controls across sequencing depths, but evenness did not differ between the groups.

Using the immunoSEQ assay, multiplex PCR amplified TCR beta CDR3 regions from an average of 1200 ng of genomic DNA per sample. The assay corrected primer bias using a complete synthetic TCR repertoire to establish an amplification baseline. Amplicons were sequenced on the Illumina platform. As for how the authors treated the data: Sequences were error-corrected by clustering with frequency ratios and a modified nearest-neighbor algorithm and were then analyzed in the immunoSEQ Analyzer with IMGT gene definitions. At each rarefaction depth, TCR richness and evenness were averaged across 20 rarefaction repeats, and samples with fewer sequences than that depth were excluded. Relative abundances of V, D and J genes were compared between groups using Wilcoxon rank sum tests, with FDR correction applied. For the blinded duplicates, the intraclass correlation was 95% to 96% for TCR richness and averaged 76.4% across about 70 gene segments. TCRdb holds this immuneACCESS table with in-frame rearrangements only. Some clones are missing; in checked studies, unresolved V genes explain under half, and the rest has no known cause. V and J calls and clone size are those listed in that table; D and trimming were worked out from the DNA. The sample has under 40,000 clones on record. About 4.5% of the sample is held by the ten biggest clonotypes.

As to this clone: Its recognized antigen is unknown. The sequence runs out 3 residues before the end of the CDR3; the remainder is reconstructed from the germline J gene.

Every participant had a single incident cervical HPV16 infection, and women with prevalent HPV16 infections were excluded. Cervical HPV DNA was detected with MY09/MY11 PCR, and genotyping was done with dot-blot hybridization. Less than 19 mL of heparinized blood was centrifuged, after which the buffy coat was aliquoted, frozen at -30 degrees C, and then stored at -80 degrees C. QIAGEN kits were used to extract genomic DNA from the buffy coat specimens. CDR1 and CDR2 are drawn from the germline V gene: SNHLY, FYNNEI. There are 14 amino acids in the CDR3, from cysteine to phenylalanine inclusive. The DNA shown is the part of the CDR3 that was read: 33 bases, in frame from base 1.

The receptor chain draws on TRBV2 and TRBJ1-2; 9 nucleotides in the junction match TRBD1. Sample: blood buffy coat. This clonotype originated in a woman between 18 and 70 years old with a cervical HPV16 infection that either progressed to CIN3+ or cleared (not recorded which). The CDR3 has the sequence CASSGQGSYNDYTF. CDR3 DNA (partial): TGTGCCAGCAGCGGACAGGGGTCCTACAATGAC.